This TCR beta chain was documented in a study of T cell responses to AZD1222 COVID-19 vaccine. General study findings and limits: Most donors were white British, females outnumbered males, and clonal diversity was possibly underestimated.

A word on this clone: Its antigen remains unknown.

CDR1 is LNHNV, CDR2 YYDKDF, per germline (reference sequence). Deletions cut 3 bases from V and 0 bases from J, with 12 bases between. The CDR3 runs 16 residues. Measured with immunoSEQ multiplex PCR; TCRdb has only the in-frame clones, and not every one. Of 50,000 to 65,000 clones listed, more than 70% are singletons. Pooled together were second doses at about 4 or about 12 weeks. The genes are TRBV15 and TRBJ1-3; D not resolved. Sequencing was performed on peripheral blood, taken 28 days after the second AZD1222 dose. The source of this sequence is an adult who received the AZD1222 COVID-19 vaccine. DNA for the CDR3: TGTGCCACCAGCAGTGAGGACGGGGTCTCTGGAAACACCATATATTTT. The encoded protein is CATSSEDGVSGNTIYF.